The 9 T cell receptor beta chains in this list originate from one sample, sequenced in a study of T cells in localized non-small cell lung cancer. This table comes from immunoSEQ multiplex PCR, and its TCRdb copy is limited to in-frame clones, with some not included. The sample lists roughly 910 clones, over 15% seen once, with approximately 11% in the top ten. The sample was lung tumor tissue, taken before any cancer treatment. Receptor source: a man aged 40-75 years with stage II squamous cell lung carcinoma.

The chain links TRBV9 to TRBJ1-3; TRBD1 matches at 8 bases. The germline V gene encodes CDR1 SGDLS and CDR2 YYNGEE. This CDR3 comprises 16 residues. Trimming cost V 4 bases and J 2 bases; bases outside gene matches: 8. The CDR3 loop is CASSHGQGRPGNTIYF. DNA of the CDR3: TGTGCCAGCAGCCACGGACAGGGAAGACCTGGAAACACCATATATTTT.

J is TRBJ2-5 and V is TRBV5-1; D not resolved. Trimming left V 4 bases short and J 5 bases short, with 15 bases between. Per germline, CDR1 SGHRS and CDR2 YFSETQ. The CDR3 is 14 amino acids. The CDR3 DNA reads as TGCGCCAGCAGCCCCGAAAGGGCCCGGGAGACCCAGTACTTC. Translated, it gives CASSPERARETQYF. Drawing the rest from reference TRBV5-1 and TRBJ2-5, the complete variable domain is KAGVTQTPRYLIKTRGQQVTLSCSPISGHRSVSWYQQTPGQGLQFLFEYFSETQRNKGNFPGRFSGRQFSNSRSEMNVSTLELGDSALYLCASSPERARETQYFGPGTRLLVL.

Sample share makes this clone medium-sized (0.01 to 0.1%). The gene calls are TRBV11-3 and TRBJ2-2; no firm D call. CDR3 length: 14 amino acids. The germline V and J ends were trimmed by 4 bases and 4 bases, with 10 bases remaining between them. From germline, CDR1 is SGHNT and CDR2 YENEEA. In DNA, the CDR3 is TGTGCCAGCAGCTCTCAACTCTTCACCGGGGAGCTGTTTTTT. Protein sequence: CASSSQLFTGELFF.

This chain joins TRBV7-6 and TRBJ1-1; 9 nucleotides align to TRBD1. Germline values: CDR1 SGHVS, CDR2 FNYEAQ. The CDR3 has 16 amino acids. The ends lost 5 bases at V and 6 bases at J; junction bases unmatched: 13. The CDR3 loop reads CASSRWGGTGSAEAFF. The DNA of the CDR3 is TGTGCCAGCAGCAGATGGGGGGGGACAGGGTCGGCTGAAGCTTTCTTT.

This clone was seen more than once but under ten times. The V gene is TRBV28, the J gene TRBJ1-1; a weak D match, TRBD1 (5 bases). Germline V gene data show CDR1 as MDHEN and CDR2 as SYDVKM. Trimming shortened V by 6 bases and J by 3 bases, and 14 bases separated the two germline ends. The CDR3 sequence is 14 residues long. This CDR3 is CASRRQRGDTEAFF. CDR3 nucleotide sequence: TGTGCCAGCAGACGACAACGAGGGGACACTGAAGCTTTCTTT.

The rearrangement uses TRBV9 and TRBJ2-1; the D call may be TRBD1 or TRBD2 (5 bases each). The CDR3 sequence is 15 residues long. Trimming stripped 3 bases from V and 5 bases from J, with 15 bases between. Germline V lookup: CDR1 SGDLS, CDR2 YYNGEE. The CDR3 DNA follows: TGTGCCAGCAGCGCTGGGGACGGAGCGGACAATGAGCAGTTCTTC. It translates to CASSAGDGADNEQFF.

The chain employs TRBV19 and TRBJ2-5, with a weak D call TRBD1 (5 bases). Trimming shortened V by 3 bases and J by 5 bases, and 10 bases separated the two germline ends. The CDR3 sequence is 13 residues long. Germline-derived CDR1 and CDR2 are LNHDA and SQIVND (reference sequence). CDR3 sequence: CASSIRGTETQYF. In DNA, the CDR3 is TGTGCCAGTAGTATTAGGGGTACGGAGACCCAGTACTTC.

Only a few counts were recorded for this clone. The chain carries TRBV6-8 and TRBJ2-2; the match to TRBD2 covers 9 bases. This CDR3 region has 15 residues. The trim removed 4 bases at V and 8 bases at J, leaving 8 bases unmatched. Germline CDR1 is MNHGY and CDR2 is SAAAGT. CDR3 DNA: TGTGCCAGCAGTTGGGGGGCTAGCGGGACTGGGGAGCTGTTTTTT. This sequence encodes CASSWGASGTGELFF.

The chain joins TRBV28 to TRBJ1-5; D not resolved. There are 13 residues in the CDR3. V was trimmed by 6 bases and J by 4 bases, leaving 10 bases between them. CDR1 is MDHEN and CDR2 is SYDVKM in the germline V gene. The CDR3 DNA reads TGTGCCAGCAGCCTTGGGATAAATCAGCCCCAGCATTTT. It codes for CASSLGINQPQHF.